What follows are 9 T cell receptor beta chains derived from one specimen sequenced in a study of Ad26.COV2.S vaccination and SARS-CoV-2 variants. Sequenced by immunoSEQ multiplex PCR; TCRdb stores in-frame clones only, minus some. The data contain 440,000 or so clones, about 92% of them seen just once; the ten biggest clones take up around 1.8%. The sample's treatment: roughly 19 received Ad26.COV2.S at low or high dose, single or two shots; about 5 received placebo; per-sample allocation not given. Samples analyzed were those drawn on day 63 after the first vaccine or placebo injection. This specimen was peripheral blood, taken in a trial of Ad26.COV2.S vaccine versus placebo. These receptors were obtained from a person between 18 and 60 years old who received the Ad26.COV2.S COVID-19 vaccine or a placebo.

The chain links TRBV7-8 to TRBJ1-6, with 7 bases lining up with TRBD1. The CDR3 runs 15 residues. The germline V gene encodes CDR1 SGHVS and CDR2 FQNEAQ. J gave up 7 bases and V 5 bases, and 8 bases lay outside the gene matches. CDR3 sequence: CASSTSGGGNSPLHF. CDR3 nucleotide sequence: TGTGCCAGCAGCACCTCAGGGGGAGGAAATTCACCCCTCCACTTT.

A few counts support this clone. This chain uses TRBV5-8 with TRBJ1-5; tentative D call: TRBD1 (6 bases). Germline V gene sequence: CDR1 SGHTS, CDR2 YDEGEE. The V end was cut by 6 bases, the J end by 2 bases, with 15 bases between. This CDR3 is built from 15 residues. CDR3 region: CASTQGQVGNQPQHF. For the CDR3, the DNA is TGTGCCAGCACTCAGGGGCAGGTTGGCAATCAGCCCCAGCATTTT.

V is TRBV28 and J is TRBJ1-2; D unresolved. This CDR3 region has 14 residues. Germline loops: CDR1 MDHEN, CDR2 SYDVKM. Trimming took 7 bases from V and 2 from J, leaving 14 bases between them. The CDR3 DNA follows: TGTGCCAGCACCTTTTCCCAGGTCAACTATGGCTACACCTTC. Translated: CASTFSQVNYGYTF.

J is TRBJ1-1 and V is TRBV7-8, with a weak D call TRBD1 (6 bases). The CDR3 has 15 amino acids. The germline gives CDR1 SGHVS, CDR2 FQNEAQ. V lost 1 base, J lost 0 bases, and 9 bases lay in between. Here the CDR3 reads CASSLGHRVNTEAFF. CDR3 nucleotide sequence: TGTGCCAGCAGCTTAGGACACAGGGTGAACACTGAAGCTTTCTTT.

V and J are TRBV5-1 and TRBJ1-3; D uncertain. Looked up from germline, CDR1 is SGHRS and CDR2 is YFSETQ. Trimming left V 4 bases short and J 1 base short, with 9 bases between. The CDR3 is 14 residues long. The CDR3 DNA is TGCGCCAGCAGCCAAGACATTTCTGGAAACACCATATATTTT. Protein: CASSQDISGNTIYF.

This clone was seen only once. Other DNA sequences within the sample encode an identical CDR3. This rearrangement joins TRBV2 to TRBJ1-6; perhaps TRBD1 as D (6 bases). CDR1 is SNHLY, CDR2 FYNNEI, per germline. This CDR3 has 14 residues. Trimming pared 6 bases from V and 8 bases from J, leaving 14 bases between. The CDR3 nucleotides are TGTGCCAGCAGGGTGACAGGTGGGGATTCACCCCTCCACTTT. It translates to CASRVTGGDSPLHF.

The CDR3 bases are TGCGCCAGCAGCCAAGGGGACAGGGTCCCCTCTGGGGCCAACGTCCTGACTTTC. Translated: CASSQGDRVPSGANVLTF. V usage is TRBV4-1 and J usage is TRBJ2-6; 9 bases match TRBD1. The CDR3 is made up of 18 amino acids. CDR1 MGHRA and CDR2 YSYEKL come from the germline V gene. V shed 1 base and J 0 bases; nucleotides not matched to a gene: 4.

The chain uses TRBV27 and TRBJ2-5; 13 positions match TRBD2. After removal of 4 bases from V and 4 bases from J, the junction contained 9 bases not matched to a gene. There are 17 residues in the CDR3. Germline V gene sequence: CDR1 MNHEY, CDR2 SMNVEV (reference sequence). CDR3: CASSSEPRTSGGETQYF. The CDR3 nucleotides read TGTGCCAGCAGTTCAGAACCCCGGACTAGCGGGGGAGAGACCCAGTACTTC.

This rearrangement joins TRBV19 to TRBJ1-1; TRBD1 is a possible D gene (6 bases). Looked up from germline, CDR1 is LNHDA and CDR2 is SQIVND (reference sequence). The V end lost 5 bases, the J end lost 5 bases, and 12 bases lay between the germline ends. The CDR3 contains 13 residues. CDR3 loop: CASSFGGRTEAFF. The CDR3 DNA reads as TGTGCCAGTAGTTTCGGGGGCCGGACTGAAGCTTTCTTT.